This T cell receptor (beta chain) originates from a study of blood T cell repertoires in COVID-19. Background on the study: COVID-19 samples collected from the United States, Italy and Spain covered acute and convalescent phases. The analysed material was cDNA or gDNA that came from T cells, B-cell-depleted T cells, or PBMCs.

In the original processing: The authors estimated nucleated cell counts from reference gene primer amplification. Assay: immunoSEQ multiplex PCR; the TCRdb copy retains only in-frame clones and omits some. Clone size and the V and J calls come from that table; the DNA yielded D and trimming. The table shows 150,000 to 200,000 clones, with roughly four fifths occurring only once. V lost 0 bases, J lost 0 bases, and 9 bases lay in between. Per germline, CDR1 MGHRA and CDR2 YSYEKL. CDR3 length: 16 residues. The V call is TRBV4-1, the J call TRBJ1-3; D unresolved. The receptor's source is a man aged 55 to 69 with active or convalescent COVID-19. Sample: peripheral blood. The CDR3 spells CASSQDGRNSGNTIYF. The CDR3 DNA sequence: TGCGCCAGCAGCCAAGATGGCAGGAACTCTGGAAACACCATATATTTT.